A selection of T cell receptor beta chains follows, all from one sample in a study of beta chain features in type 1 diabetes. Here immunoSEQ multiplex PCR was the method, and the copy in TCRdb shows in-frame clones only, minus some. This sample has around 500,000 clones; around 28% occur once, and the top ten carry about 0.065%. Material for sequencing was naive CD4+ T cells from blood. The source is a man aged 18 to 29 in good health. Both conserved end residues are part of each CDR3. The D gene is left open where the match is weak. The listing skips clone size in some rows; elsewhere it reads once, few, many or a size class.

CDR3aa: CASSNRGFLADTQYF
CDR3nt: TGTGCCAGCAGCAACCGGGGATTTTTAGCAGATACGCAGTATTTT
abundance: -
j_gene: TRBJ2-3
d_gene: -
v_gene: TRBV9

CDR3aa: CASSFREQETQYF
CDR3nt: TGCGCCAGCAGCTTCCGGGAACAAGAGACCCAGTACTTC
abundance: few
j_gene: TRBJ2-5
d_gene: -
v_gene: TRBV5-1

CDR3aa: CASSPERAIRYNEQFF
CDR3nt: TGTGCCAGCAGCCCCGAGCGAGCGATCCGTTACAATGAGCAGTTCTTC
abundance: few
j_gene: TRBJ2-1
d_gene: -
v_gene: TRBV7-6

CDR3aa: CASSLWRPRGETQYF
CDR3nt: TGTGCCAGCAGCTTGTGGCGGCCCAGGGGGGAGACCCAGTACTTC
abundance: -
j_gene: TRBJ2-5
d_gene: TRBD1
v_gene: TRBV7-6

CDR3aa: CASSLEGQGSHEQYF
CDR3nt: TGTGCCAGCAGCTTAGAGGGACAGGGTTCCCACGAGCAGTACTTC
abundance: few
j_gene: TRBJ2-7
d_gene: TRBD1
v_gene: TRBV7-9

CDR3aa: CASSPEGYYTDTQYF
CDR3nt: TGTGCCAGCAGCCCAGAGGGCTACTACACAGATACGCAGTATTTT
abundance: -
j_gene: TRBJ2-3
d_gene: -
v_gene: TRBV7-2

CDR3aa: CASQELDQETQYF
CDR3nt: TGCGCCAGCCAGGAACTTGACCAAGAGACCCAGTACTTC
abundance: -
j_gene: TRBJ2-5
d_gene: -
v_gene: TRBV5-1

CDR3aa: CASSPSGLAGETQYF
CDR3nt: TGTGCCAGCAGTCCATCGGGACTAGCGGGAGAGACCCAGTACTTC
abundance: -
j_gene: TRBJ2-5
d_gene: TRBD2
v_gene: TRBV28

CDR3aa: CAIKEQDTQYF
CDR3nt: TGTGCCATCAAGGAACAAGATACGCAGTATTTT
abundance: few
j_gene: TRBJ2-3
d_gene: -
v_gene: TRBV10-3

CDR3aa: CAWSVHRGYPEAFF
CDR3nt: TGTGCCTGGAGTGTACACCGGGGTTACCCTGAAGCTTTCTTT
abundance: few
j_gene: TRBJ1-1
d_gene: -
v_gene: TRBV30

CDR3aa: CASSQDPREREQFF
CDR3nt: TGCGCCAGCAGCCAAGACCCGCGGGAACGTGAGCAGTTCTTC
abundance: -
j_gene: TRBJ2-1
d_gene: -
v_gene: TRBV4-1

CDR3aa: CASSFRTVTSTDTQYF
CDR3nt: TGTGCCAGCAGCTTCCGGACGGTCACTAGCACAGATACGCAGTATTTT
abundance: -
j_gene: TRBJ2-3
d_gene: -
v_gene: TRBV11-2

CDR3aa: CASSPEGGRHYGYTF
CDR3nt: TGTGCCAGCAGCCCCGAGGGGGGGCGCCACTATGGCTACACCTTC
abundance: -
j_gene: TRBJ1-2
d_gene: -
v_gene: TRBV7-3

CDR3aa: CASSVQATGYNEQFF
CDR3nt: TGTGCCAGCAGCGTCCAAGCGACAGGGTACAATGAGCAGTTCTTC
abundance: -
j_gene: TRBJ2-1
d_gene: TRBD1
v_gene: TRBV9

CDR3aa: CASSQVLGYNEQFF
CDR3nt: TGTGCCAGCAGCCAAGTCCTAGGATACAATGAGCAGTTCTTC
abundance: few
j_gene: TRBJ2-1
d_gene: -
v_gene: TRBV14

CDR3aa: CSVKEWGRETQYF
CDR3nt: TGCAGCGTTAAGGAATGGGGGCGCGAGACCCAGTACTTC
abundance: few
j_gene: TRBJ2-5
d_gene: -
v_gene: TRBV29-1

CDR3aa: CAISGYQETQYF
CDR3nt: TGTGCCATCAGTGGTTATCAAGAGACCCAGTACTTC
abundance: -
j_gene: TRBJ2-5
d_gene: -
v_gene: TRBV10-3

CDR3aa: CASSYENEKLFF
CDR3nt: TGTGCCAGCAGTTACGAGAATGAAAAACTGTTTTTT
abundance: -
j_gene: TRBJ1-4
d_gene: -
v_gene: TRBV6-5

CDR3aa: CSAWAGETQYF
CDR3nt: TGCAGTGCCTGGGCCGGGGAGACCCAGTACTTC
abundance: -
j_gene: TRBJ2-5
d_gene: -
v_gene: TRBV20-1

CDR3aa: CASSFSLAVNIQYF
CDR3nt: TGTGCCAGCAGCTTCAGTCTAGCGGTAAACATTCAGTACTTC
abundance: once
j_gene: TRBJ2-4
d_gene: TRBD2
v_gene: TRBV7-8

CDR3aa: CASSLGPRETDTQYF
CDR3nt: TGTGCCAGCAGCTTAGGCCCCCGGGAGACAGATACGCAGTATTTT
abundance: -
j_gene: TRBJ2-3
d_gene: -
v_gene: TRBV7-2

CDR3aa: CASSVAGGANTGELFF
CDR3nt: TGTGCCAGCAGCGTAGCGGGAGGGGCAAACACCGGGGAGCTGTTTTTT
abundance: -
j_gene: TRBJ2-2
d_gene: TRBD2
v_gene: TRBV9

CDR3aa: CASSLERSQGAGRQDYGYTF
CDR3nt: TGTGCCAGCAGCTTAGAGCGCTCTCAGGGGGCCGGTCGACAGGACTATGGCTACACCTTC
abundance: -
j_gene: TRBJ1-2
d_gene: TRBD1
v_gene: TRBV11-2

CDR3aa: CASIARGVPNEQFF
CDR3nt: TGTGCCAGCATCGCCAGGGGGGTCCCCAATGAGCAGTTCTTC
abundance: -
j_gene: TRBJ2-1
d_gene: -
v_gene: TRBV27

CDR3aa: CASSRRDREETQYF
CDR3nt: TGTGCCAGCAGCCGCAGGGACAGGGAAGAGACCCAGTACTTC
abundance: few
j_gene: TRBJ2-5
d_gene: TRBD1
v_gene: TRBV5-4

CDR3aa: CAWSVGGSSRWAQYF
CDR3nt: TGTGCCTGGAGTGTTGGCGGGAGTTCAAGATGGGCCCAGTACTTC
abundance: few
j_gene: TRBJ2-5
d_gene: TRBD2
v_gene: TRBV30

CDR3aa: CASSADPKNIQYF
CDR3nt: TGTGCCAGTAGTGCAGACCCTAAAAACATTCAGTACTTC
abundance: few
j_gene: TRBJ2-4
d_gene: -
v_gene: TRBV19

CDR3aa: CASSLTGMPQHF
CDR3nt: TGCGCCAGCAGCTTAACAGGGATGCCCCAGCATTTT
abundance: -
j_gene: TRBJ1-5
d_gene: -
v_gene: TRBV5-1

CDR3aa: CAWSKGRSPTTFSRETQYF
CDR3nt: TGTGCCTGGAGCAAAGGGAGGTCTCCCACGACCTTTTCCCGGGAGACCCAGTACTTC
abundance: -
j_gene: TRBJ2-5
d_gene: -
v_gene: TRBV30

CDR3aa: CSVHLGLAGARTYEQYF
CDR3nt: TGCAGCGTCCATCTGGGACTAGCGGGAGCAAGGACCTACGAGCAGTACTTC
abundance: -
j_gene: TRBJ2-7
d_gene: TRBD2
v_gene: TRBV29-1

CDR3aa: CAIRETSRNEQFF
CDR3nt: TGTGCCATCAGAGAGACTAGCAGGAATGAGCAGTTCTTC
abundance: few
j_gene: TRBJ2-1
d_gene: TRBD2
v_gene: TRBV10-3

CDR3aa: CASSRGTGGAYEQYF
CDR3nt: TGTGCCAGCAGCCGAGGGACAGGCGGGGCATACGAGCAGTACTTC
abundance: -
j_gene: TRBJ2-7
d_gene: TRBD1
v_gene: TRBV9

CDR3aa: CAWRSIQTGELFF
CDR3nt: TGTGCCTGGAGATCGATCCAGACCGGGGAGCTGTTTTTT
abundance: few
j_gene: TRBJ2-2
d_gene: -
v_gene: TRBV30

CDR3aa: CARGSWPGRSQPQHF
CDR3nt: TGTGCCAGAGGTTCATGGCCCGGACGGAGTCAGCCCCAGCATTTT
abundance: -
j_gene: TRBJ1-5
d_gene: -
v_gene: TRBV9

CDR3aa: CAWLRDSDTQYF
CDR3nt: TGTGCCTGGCTCCGCGACAGCGATACGCAGTATTTT
abundance: -
j_gene: TRBJ2-3
d_gene: -
v_gene: TRBV30

CDR3aa: CASSLAYGRTNYGYTF
CDR3nt: TGTGCCAGCAGCTTGGCGTACGGCAGGACTAACTATGGCTACACCTTC
abundance: -
j_gene: TRBJ1-2
d_gene: -
v_gene: TRBV5-6

CDR3aa: CASSQSGTSGPYEQYF
CDR3nt: TGTGCCAGCAGCCAATCCGGAACTAGCGGCCCCTACGAGCAGTACTTC
abundance: -
j_gene: TRBJ2-7
d_gene: TRBD2
v_gene: TRBV7-2

CDR3aa: CASSQGDGYTF
CDR3nt: TGTGCCAGCAGTCAAGGAGATGGCTACACCTTC
abundance: few
j_gene: TRBJ1-2
d_gene: -
v_gene: TRBV25-1

CDR3aa: CAWRRGSGANVLTF
CDR3nt: TGTGCCTGGAGGAGGGGGTCCGGGGCCAACGTCCTGACTTTC
abundance: few
j_gene: TRBJ2-6
d_gene: -
v_gene: TRBV30

CDR3aa: CASSVGASLYSTDTQYF
CDR3nt: TGTGCCAGCAGCGTAGGGGCCAGCCTCTATAGCACAGATACGCAGTATTTT
abundance: -
j_gene: TRBJ2-3
d_gene: -
v_gene: TRBV9

CDR3aa: CASGLVLGVRSIEQFF
CDR3nt: TGTGCTAGTGGTTTGGTACTCGGGGTACGGTCAATCGAGCAGTTCTTC
abundance: -
j_gene: TRBJ2-1
d_gene: -
v_gene: TRBV12-5